Given below is one T cell receptor beta chain in context. The specificity of this receptor is unknown. Qualities for individual bases were not recorded, and no much larger clone is one base off. This specimen belongs to a study of T-cell reconstitution after alpha-beta-depleted transplantation in children (dated by TCRdb to about 2016). As for the study more broadly: The study quantitatively tracked T-cell immune reconstitution after TCRalphabeta/CD19-depleted allogeneic hematopoietic cell transplantation in children using TCR repertoire profiling.

The sample's treatment or condition label, decoded: allogeneic hematopoietic cell transplantation with graft depleted of TCRalphabeta T cells and CD19 B cells. TCRalphabeta/CD19-depleted allogeneic hematopoietic cell grafts were given to the transplant recipients, all of whom were children. V lost 3 bases and J lost 4 bases, and the count of bases not matched to a germline gene is 8. Sequences MNHEY (CDR1) and SMNVEV (CDR2) are obtained from the germline V gene (reference sequence). Its CDR3 holds 16 amino acids, cysteine through phenylalanine. The read is trimmed to its CDR3 DNA, 48 bases read in frame from base 1. What the authors observed across the whole study: The apparently early alphabetaT-cell count recovery about two months after transplant was reportedly dependent on only several hundred rapidly expanded clones derived from non-depleted graft cells. Over subsequent months, a decline in hyperexpanded clone frequencies was noted, and after one year, T-cell counts and TCRbeta diversity were mostly ascribed to newly produced T cells. The high TCRbeta diversity at day 60 in some patients was ascribed to recipient T cells and intrathymic progenitors that had survived conditioning.

Library method: PCR. Sequenced on an Illumina HiSeq 2500. TCR libraries were prepared with molecular barcoding, using unique molecular identifiers to normalize TCRbeta repertoire quantification. The public sequencing data were trimmed at Q25 with fastp and processed into clonotypes with MiXCR by TCRdb, which kept only in-frame beta chains. Rows are combined by CDR3 protein, so each entry shows the most common genes and DNA. The sample profile shows hundreds of thousands of distinct CDR3 sequences; over 7.5% of them were found once. The ten largest clones add up to approximately 9.1% of the sample. The sequence came from a female patient aged 2-15 years who had a stem cell transplant for Fanconi anemia, so the T cells may come from the graft donor. The rearranged chain carries TRBV27 and TRBJ2-1, and TRBD2 matches 8 of the central bases. Sequencing used peripheral blood, obtained 360 days after TCRalphabeta/CD19-depleted stem cell transplant. The DNA sequence follows: TGTGCCAGCAGTTTGTACTCTAGCGGGCCTTACAATGAGCAGTTCTTC. Translated, this is CASSLYSSGPYNEQFF.